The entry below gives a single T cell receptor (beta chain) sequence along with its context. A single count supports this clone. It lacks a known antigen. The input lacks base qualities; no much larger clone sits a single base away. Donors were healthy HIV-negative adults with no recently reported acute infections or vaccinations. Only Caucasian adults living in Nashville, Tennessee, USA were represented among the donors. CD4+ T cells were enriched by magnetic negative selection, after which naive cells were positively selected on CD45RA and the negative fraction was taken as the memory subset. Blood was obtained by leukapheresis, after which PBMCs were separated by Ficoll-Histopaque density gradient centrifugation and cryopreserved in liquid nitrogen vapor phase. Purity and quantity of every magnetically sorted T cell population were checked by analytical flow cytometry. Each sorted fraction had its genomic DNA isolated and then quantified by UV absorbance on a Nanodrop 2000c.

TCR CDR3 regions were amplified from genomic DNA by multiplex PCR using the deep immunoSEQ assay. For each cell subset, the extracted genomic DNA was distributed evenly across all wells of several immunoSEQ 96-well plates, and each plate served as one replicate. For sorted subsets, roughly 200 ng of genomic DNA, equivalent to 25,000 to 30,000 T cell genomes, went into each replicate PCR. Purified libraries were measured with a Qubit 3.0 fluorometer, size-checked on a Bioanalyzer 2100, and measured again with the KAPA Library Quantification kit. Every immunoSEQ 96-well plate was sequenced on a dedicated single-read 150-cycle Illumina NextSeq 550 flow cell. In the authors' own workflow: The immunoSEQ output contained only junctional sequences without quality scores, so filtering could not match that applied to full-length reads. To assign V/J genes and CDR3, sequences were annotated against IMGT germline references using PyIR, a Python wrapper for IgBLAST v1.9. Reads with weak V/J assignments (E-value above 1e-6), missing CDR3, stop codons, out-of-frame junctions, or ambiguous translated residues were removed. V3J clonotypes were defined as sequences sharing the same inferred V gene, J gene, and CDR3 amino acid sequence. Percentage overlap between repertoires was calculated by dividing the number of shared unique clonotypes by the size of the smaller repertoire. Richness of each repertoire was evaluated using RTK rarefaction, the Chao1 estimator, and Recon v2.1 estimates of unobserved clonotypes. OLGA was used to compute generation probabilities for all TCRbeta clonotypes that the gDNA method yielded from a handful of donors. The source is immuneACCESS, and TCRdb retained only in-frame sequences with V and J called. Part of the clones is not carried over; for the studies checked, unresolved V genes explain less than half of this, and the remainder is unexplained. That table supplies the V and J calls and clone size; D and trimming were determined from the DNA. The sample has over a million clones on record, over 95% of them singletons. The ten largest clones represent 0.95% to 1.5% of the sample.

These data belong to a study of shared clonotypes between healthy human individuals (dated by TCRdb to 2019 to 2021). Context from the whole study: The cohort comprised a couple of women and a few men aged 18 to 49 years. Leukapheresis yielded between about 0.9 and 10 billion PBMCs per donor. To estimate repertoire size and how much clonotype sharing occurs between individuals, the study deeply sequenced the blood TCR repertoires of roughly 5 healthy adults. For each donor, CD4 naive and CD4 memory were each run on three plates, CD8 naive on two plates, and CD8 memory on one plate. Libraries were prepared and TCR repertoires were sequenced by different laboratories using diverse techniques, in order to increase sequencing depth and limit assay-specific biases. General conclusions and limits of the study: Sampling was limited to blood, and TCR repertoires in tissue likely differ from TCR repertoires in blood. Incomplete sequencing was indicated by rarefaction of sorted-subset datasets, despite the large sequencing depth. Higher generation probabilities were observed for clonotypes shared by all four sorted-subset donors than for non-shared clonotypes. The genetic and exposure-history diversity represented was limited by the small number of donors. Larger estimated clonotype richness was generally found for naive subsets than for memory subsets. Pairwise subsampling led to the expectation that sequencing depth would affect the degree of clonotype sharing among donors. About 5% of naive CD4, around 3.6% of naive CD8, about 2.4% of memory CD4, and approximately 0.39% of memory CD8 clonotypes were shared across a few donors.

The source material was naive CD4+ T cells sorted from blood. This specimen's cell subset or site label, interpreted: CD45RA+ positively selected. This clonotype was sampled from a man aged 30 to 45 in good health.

Here is the DNA: TGCGCCAGCAGCGGTGGAGCGGGAGGTACCAGTCAAGAGACCCAGTACTTC. It translates to CASSGGAGGTSQETQYF. Here the chain combines TRBV5-1 and TRBJ2-5; TRBD2 agrees with 9 junctional bases. The germline V gene yields SGHRS for CDR1 and YFSETQ for CDR2. Compared with germline, V lacks 4 bases and J lacks 2 bases; bases without a gene match: 12. Taken from cysteine to phenylalanine, the CDR3 has 17 residues. Only CDR3 DNA remains: 51 bases, in frame from the first base. The reference TRBV5-1 and TRBJ2-5 proteins fill in what lies around the CDR3, so the full variable domain reads KAGVTQTPRYLIKTRGQQVTLSCSPISGHRSVSWYQQTPGQGLQFLFEYFSETQRNKGNFPGRFSGRQFSNSRSEMNVSTLELGDSALYLCASSGGAGGTSQETQYFGPGTRLLVL.